The text below deals with one T cell receptor beta chain. In the original workflow: The assay estimated nucleated cells by amplifying reference gene primers. TCRdb's copy holds only in-frame clones and misses some; the assay was immunoSEQ multiplex PCR. D and trimming were read from the DNA, whereas the V and J calls and clone size are those reported in that table. The data show around 180,000 clones, with over 65% seen just once and about 18% held by the top ten. V shed 1 base and J shed 7 bases, with 16 bases lying between them. Germline lookup yields CDR1 LNHNV and CDR2 YYDKDF (reference sequence). CDR3 length equals 15 residues. The data derive from a study of blood T cell repertoires in COVID-19.

This clonotype was sampled from a person between 65 and 80 years old with COVID-19, enrolled during active disease. The sequenced material came from peripheral blood. The chain recombines TRBV15 with TRBJ1-2; tentatively, D is TRBD1 (5 bases). The CDR3 region is CATSRGEGKRGGYTF. The CDR3, as DNA: TGTGCCACCAGCAGAGGAGAAGGGAAAAGGGGTGGCTACACCTTC.